The entry that follows covers one T cell receptor (beta chain) sequence. The antigen is undetermined. The table came from immunoSEQ multiplex PCR; TCRdb's copy has only in-frame clones and leaves some out. The sample carries 63,000 or so clones, over 75% recorded once. This specimen belongs to a study of T cell responses to AZD1222 COVID-19 vaccine. General study results and limits: Donors skewed white British and female; clonal diversity was possibly underestimated.

The J segment lost 5 bases and the V segment lost 4 bases, leaving 4 bases of the junction unmatched. The CDR3 spans 13 residues. Germline V gives CDR1 SNHLY, CDR2 FYNNEI. Here the sequenced sample was peripheral blood, taken on day 0 of AZD1222 vaccination. V usage is TRBV2 and J usage is TRBJ1-1; 7 bases agree with TRBD1. The sequence was obtained from an adult in good health. CDR3 coding DNA: TGTGCCAGCAGTGGCCAGGGGGGGACTGAAGCTTTCTTT. It specifies CASSGQGGTEAFF.